This TCR beta chain emerged from a study of naive CD8 T cells in extremely preterm neonates (dated by TCRdb to about 2017). Background on the whole study: The abstract gives the adult participants' age range as 25-50 years, whereas the methods give 20-50 years. The study compared the TCRbeta CDR3 repertoires of sorted naive CD8+ T cells among four age groups: extremely preterm neonates, term neonates, young children and adults.

A two-step, bias-controlled multiplex PCR was used to amplify TCRbeta CDR3 regions from genomic DNA. The multiplex PCR used primers specific for every TRBV and TRBJ gene segment. The immunoSEQ Assay was used to generate the TCRbeta repertoire data. Regarding the original processing steps: A relative-frequency ratio and a modified nearest-neighbor algorithm were applied to filter and cluster reads so that closely related sequences were merged. V, D and J gene assignments for CDR3 sequences followed IMGT annotation. Template counts were corrected for PCR amplification bias and quantified by comparison with synthetic TCR CDR3 analog sequences. Only unique productive sequences, that is, in-frame CDR3 sequences lacking stop codons, were included in the analyses. Clonality, defined as 1 minus Pielou's evenness, and iChao1 richness were computed with the immunoSEQ Analyzer software. Statistical testing was performed in JMP, using Student's t-test or a non-parametric test depending on Shapiro-Wilk normality results. TCRdb stores this immuneACCESS table with in-frame sequences only. Part of the clones is absent; in the studies checked, under half of the shortfall reflects unresolved V genes, and no reason is known for the rest. The V and J calls and clone size come from that table; D and trimming were worked out from the DNA. In this sample the table shows several thousand clones, around 98% of which occur a single time. Of the sample, about 0.4% is held by the ten largest clones.

In the germline V gene, CDR1 corresponds to MGHRA and CDR2 to YSYEKL. A distance of 10 bases separates the germline ends of V and J, which lose 1 base and 1 base respectively. The CDR3 holds 15 amino acids from the cysteine to the phenylalanine. Here the CDR3 DNA is all that survives: 45 bases in frame from base 1. The peripheral blood donors were five healthy children aged about 16-60 months who were having elective routine surgery, plus five healthy nonsmoking adults. Healthy nonsmokers aged 20-50 years, with a median age of approximately 39 years, were used as adult controls. A FACSAria III cell sorter was used to sort live, Annexin V-negative naive CD8+ T cells (CD3+CD8+CD45RA+CCR7+). Each sample yielded between roughly 19,000 and 110,000 sorted naive CD8+ T cells. Ficoll-Paque density gradient centrifugation was used to isolate mononuclear cells from diluted blood. Before sorting, mononuclear cells were cryopreserved in approximately 10% DMSO with around 90% FBS and kept in long-term storage at -150 degrees C. After thawing, cells were stained with Annexin V along with antibodies against CD3, CD8, CCR7 and CD45RA. The DNeasy Blood and Tissue Kit was used to extract genomic DNA from sorted cell pellets that had been snap-frozen.

General findings and caveats noted by the study authors: Compared with the older groups, preterm CDR3s were shorter and closer to germline, carrying fewer N additions and showing less junctional trimming. A small sample size and variable productive template counts among preterm samples were noted by the authors as limitations. Significantly lower iChao1 richness than in all other age groups (p < 0.05) and an even clone distribution were observed in preterm neonates, indicating a less rich repertoire. A higher proportion of shared CDR3 nucleotide sequences was found in preterm neonates (2.7%) than in term neonates (approximately 0.4%), young children (around 0.03%) and adults (approximately 0.01%). To track T cell development within individuals, the authors urged prospective longitudinal studies of preterm and term neonates.

About this clone itself: No antigen is known for it. Base qualities are missing; no much larger clone stands one base away.

The material sequenced was naive CD8+ T cells from blood. The sequence came from a human donor in good health. The rearranged segments are TRBV4-1 and TRBJ1-1, with TRBD1 tentatively as D gene (6 bases match). The CDR3 in this case is CASSQVPGANTEAFF. The DNA is as follows: TGCGCCAGCAGCCAAGTTCCAGGGGCGAACACTGAAGCTTTCTTT.